The sequence of this T cell receptor (beta chain) was determined in a study of cytomegalovirus exposure and HLA in healthy donors (dated by TCRdb to about 2017). For the wider study: An earlier analysis of about 530 of the donors reported around 280 Gb of sequence data and approximately 120 million unique TCR beta sequences obtained from about 179 million T cells. Every repertoire in the discovery cohort had been generated on one and the same sequencing platform. To study patterns of TCR occurrence, a later analysis re-analyzed previously published TCR beta repertoires from 550 to 800 donors and added high-resolution HLA genotyping. The study combined high-throughput TCR immunosequencing, statistical association of individual TCRs with disease status, and machine learning to predict cytomegalovirus infection status. A later genetic analysis took genome-wide SNP genotypes for about three fifths of the roughly 670 donors and used that subset as a discovery cohort. A few DR-DQ haplotypes were treated as single units for association and clustering because of strong linkage in the cohort. To decide whether each TCR beta V gene segment behaved as functional or pseudogenic, an earlier analysis of fewer than 750 of the donors relied on high-throughput TCR beta sequencing. An early release that covered fewer than 800 HLA-typed donors contained around 330 gigabases of sequencing data and 75 million to 100 million unique TCR sequences. A separate validation cohort of approximately 130 different subjects was used in addition to the approximately 700-subject first cohort. The study was designed to test whether signatures of past pathogen exposure could be identified by cataloging public T cell receptors. The later analysis used no new phenotypic data to find candidate immune exposures, relying instead on TCR beta sequences and their occurrence across donors. Among roughly 370 genotyped donors of the cohort, an average of approximately 230,000 unique TCR beta nucleotide sequences were sequenced per donor, roughly 20% of them non-productive. The number of typed donors differed by locus: roughly 620-640 for A, B, C, DRB1 and DQB1; about 520 for DQA1; fewer than 610 for DPA1; and 400 to 480 for DPB1. Among the approximately 430 genotyped donors, around 81% belonged to the genetic ancestry cluster associated with self-reported Caucasian donors. Alongside the repertoire data, information on donor age, sex, ethnicity and CMV serostatus was compiled. The T cell repertoires of roughly 660 subjects were profiled by immunosequencing and related to cytomegalovirus serostatus. Class I and class II HLA loci were covered by the typing at four-digit resolution.

What the authors observed across the whole study: A further reported finding was that TCR beta sequences accurately predicted the HLA-A and HLA-B alleles for most subjects in the first cohort. According to a later analysis, TCR association rates differed among HLA loci, with DRB1 alleles showing the most associated TCRs and HLA-C alleles showing the fewest. Because counts were too low, more than 15 rarely observed V segments, including chromosome 9 orphons, were left out of the earlier analysis of 587 of the donors. According to a later analysis, parvovirus B19, influenza, CMV and Epstein-Barr virus appeared linked to several top co-occurrence clusters. According to the authors, the approach could potentially be generalized to other disease states and immunological phenotypes. A group of highly shared sequence variants was considered likely to be a technical artifact of the sequencing pipeline. At a false discovery rate of 0.05, a later analysis linked some 18,000 TCR beta sequences to specific HLA alleles. A total of 150 to 200 TCR beta chains were listed by the study as associated with cytomegalovirus. While some public TCRs were present in many individuals, most TCR sequences turned up only very rarely across donors. In a later genetic analysis, fewer N-insertions in productive TCRs were reported among donors in an Asian-associated ancestry cluster than the roughly 710-donor mean. This cohort had only TCR beta chains sequenced, and the lack of alpha or paired-chain data limited which features could be detected. The classifier was reported to diagnose cytomegalovirus status with high specificity and sensitivity in both the original and validation cohorts. In a later analysis, HLA-associated TCR beta chains were found to be more clonally expanded and to have lower generation probabilities than equally common non-associated chains. In a later genetic analysis, a missense DCLRE1C variant was associated with V-gene and J-gene trimming of TCR beta chains, and the association was replicated in an independent cohort. In vitro tests confirmed that a few of the cytomegalovirus-associated TCR beta chains recognize cytomegalovirus antigens. Correlated functional status among segregating V segments might reflect linkage disequilibrium, but an unknown experimental factor could not be ruled out. Most CMV-associated TCR beta chains appeared to be HLA-restricted in a later analysis, and the HLA associations seemed to be driven largely by CMV exposure. HLA typing was unavailable for some donors at each locus, so association tests used only the typed subset. Roughly uniform sequencing depth across donors was assumed in presence/absence analyses, although this assumption may not hold. When HLA alleles, especially DR and DQ, strongly co-occurred, TCR associations were difficult to assign to individual alleles. Some IMGT-functional V segments, including TRBV6-2 and TRBV6-3, could not be told apart with the 87-base-pair reads, so those segments were excluded. In an earlier analysis of approximately 590 of the donors, most TCR beta V segments were observed in productive rearrangements about 87% or about 30% of the time, broadly matching IMGT annotations. CMV serostatus was the only immune exposure information available for the cohort.

About this clone: Its binding antigen is unknown. Base qualities were left out, and no much larger clone turns up one base away.

Inclusive of the bounding cysteine and phenylalanine, the CDR3 is 17 residues long. Just the 51-base CDR3 DNA is kept, in frame starting at base 1. The germline V gene specifies LGHNT as CDR1 and FRNRAP as CDR2. The V end gives up 1 base and the J end 5 bases, leaving 9 bases in the junction not matched to a gene. Receptors were amplified or captured by the immunoSEQ multiplex PCR assay. The multiplex PCR relied on a mix of 60 forward primers for TCR Vbeta segments and 13 reverse primers for TCR Jbeta segments. Amplification of the CDR3 region of rearranged TCR beta genes was performed with a multiplex PCR assay on genomic DNA. The Illumina HiSeq System was used to sequence the amplified TCR beta libraries as 87-base-pair reads. The original pipeline was this. A later analysis tallied around 82 million unique TCR beta chains across the 600 to 700 repertoires, and some 10 million of those chains were shared by two or more donors. Raw reads were error-corrected and collapsed into unique sequences with a nearest-neighbor algorithm that merged closely related sequences to remove PCR and sequencing errors. CDR3 sequences were aligned to IMGT reference sequences to assign V, D and J gene segments. For a sequence to be retained, a match of at least six nucleotides was required to both a V gene segment and a J gene segment. Rearrangements were called productive when the CDR3 lacked stop codons and stayed in frame with V and J; all others were non-productive. CDR3 was defined according to IMGT convention as the region running from the second conserved V-encoded cysteine to the conserved J-encoded phenylalanine. Sequences without an unambiguous match to a single V gene segment were excluded from the earlier analysis of about 600 of the donors. An earlier analysis of 550 to 650 of the donors classified V segments as functional when productive rearrangements were above 56.7% and as segregating when the standard deviation between donors was above 5%. A statistical classification framework was built for diagnosing cytomegalovirus status from the catalog of TCR beta chain sequences. In a later analysis, TCR nucleotide sequences were compared against IMGT/GENE-DB human TR gene sequences so that V and J genes could be assigned. In a later analysis, CDR3 sequences and most-parsimonious VDJ recombination scenarios were assigned using the TCRdist pipeline. In a later analysis, each TCR beta chain was defined by its CDR3 amino acid sequence together with its V-gene family, and reads lacking a unique V-gene family were excluded. As a way to deal with suspected cross-contamination and a sequencing artifact, a later analysis dropped over 550 nucleotide sequences that were highly shared and had low generation probability. In a later analysis, a clonal expansion index was calculated for each public chain from normalized within-repertoire ranks of inferred template counts. Generation probabilities in a later analysis came from a VDJ recombination model fitted to out-of-frame rearrangements, and those results were checked against IGoR. Hypergeometric tests were used in a later analysis to score TCR-TCR, TCR-HLA and TCR-CMV co-occurrence, with a repertoire-size bias correction applied to the TCR pairs. False discovery rates were estimated in a later analysis by permuting HLA or CMV assignments 20 times. In a later analysis, co-occurring TCRs were grouped using DBSCAN, with TCRdist sequence similarity added in when clustering inside HLA-allele-positive subsets. Repertoires with fewer than 30,000 or more than 120,000 public chains were left out of co-occurrence clustering, as were about 5 repertoires with anomalous nucleotide sharing. TCRdb retrieved this table from immuneACCESS and kept in-frame rearrangements only. Not all clones are present; in checked studies, unresolved V genes account for under half, and no reason is known for the remainder. The D gene and trimming were derived from the DNA, and the V and J assignments and clone size from that table. The sample table lists some 180,000 clones, 80% of them with a count of one. The top ten clones comprise approximately 1.3% of the sample.

The cohort was made up of several hundred healthy bone marrow donors. At the time of sampling, every cohort member was nominally healthy, though immune exposures that went unrecorded were likely present. The donor was CMV seropositive and belonged to the group of more than 250 seropositive cohort members. Each donor provided a peripheral blood sample, and peripheral blood mononuclear cells were used for TCR beta sequencing. The Qiagen DNeasy Blood Extraction Kit was used to extract genomic DNA from the blood cell samples. The receptor was isolated from a girl aged 10 to 17 in good health and CMV-seropositive. The specimen sequenced was PBMCs. The chain employs TRBV12-5 and TRBJ1-5; TRBD1 aligns with 9 central bases. The nucleotide sequence is TGTGCTAGTGGTTTGGCCCCGGGAAACAGGGGGCATCAGCCCCAGCATTTT. It encodes CASGLAPGNRGHQPQHF.